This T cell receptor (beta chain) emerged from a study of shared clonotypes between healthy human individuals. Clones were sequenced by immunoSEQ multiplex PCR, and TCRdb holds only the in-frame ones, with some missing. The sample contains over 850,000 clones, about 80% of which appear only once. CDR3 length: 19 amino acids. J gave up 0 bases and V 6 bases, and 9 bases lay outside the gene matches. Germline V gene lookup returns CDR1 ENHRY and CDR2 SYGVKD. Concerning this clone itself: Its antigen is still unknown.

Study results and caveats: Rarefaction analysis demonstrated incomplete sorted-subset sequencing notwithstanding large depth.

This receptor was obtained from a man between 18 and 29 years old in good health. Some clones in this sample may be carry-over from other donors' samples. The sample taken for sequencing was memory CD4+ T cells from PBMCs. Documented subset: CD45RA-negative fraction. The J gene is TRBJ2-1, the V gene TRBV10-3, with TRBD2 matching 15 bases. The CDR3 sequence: CAISPPGLAGGPSYNEQFF. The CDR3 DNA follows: TGTGCCATCAGCCCACCCGGACTAGCGGGAGGGCCCTCCTACAATGAGCAGTTCTTC.